This TCR beta chain was observed in a study of siplizumab effects on memory and regulatory T cells. To note about this clone: Its antigen is unidentified.

Roughly 100,000 TCR templates underwent assay in every sample. Repertoires were generated with immunoSEQ multiplex PCR, while TCRdb's copy carries only in-frame clones and drops some. The sample shows 100,000 to 110,000 clones, 94% of them seen only once. V lost 0 bases and J 0 bases, leaving 14 bases between the germline ends. The CDR3 totals 17 residues. Germline V gene sequence: CDR1 SGHAT, CDR2 FQNNGV. General observations from the study: In siplizumab conditions, mappable alloreactive CD4+ clones averaged 68.8% Treg-derived, against 25% to 30% in controls. The apparent diversity of naive T cells exceeded that of memory cells, and naive T cells seemed to make a major contribution to the alloresponse.

The chain is built from TRBV11-2 and TRBJ1-2; unclear D gene. The specimen was non-Treg CD4+ T cells sorted from blood. This TCR was sampled from a human donor in good health. The CDR3 loop is CASSLEPQTGANYGYTF. The CDR3 bases are TGTGCCAGCAGCTTAGAGCCCCAGACGGGAGCTAACTATGGCTACACCTTC.